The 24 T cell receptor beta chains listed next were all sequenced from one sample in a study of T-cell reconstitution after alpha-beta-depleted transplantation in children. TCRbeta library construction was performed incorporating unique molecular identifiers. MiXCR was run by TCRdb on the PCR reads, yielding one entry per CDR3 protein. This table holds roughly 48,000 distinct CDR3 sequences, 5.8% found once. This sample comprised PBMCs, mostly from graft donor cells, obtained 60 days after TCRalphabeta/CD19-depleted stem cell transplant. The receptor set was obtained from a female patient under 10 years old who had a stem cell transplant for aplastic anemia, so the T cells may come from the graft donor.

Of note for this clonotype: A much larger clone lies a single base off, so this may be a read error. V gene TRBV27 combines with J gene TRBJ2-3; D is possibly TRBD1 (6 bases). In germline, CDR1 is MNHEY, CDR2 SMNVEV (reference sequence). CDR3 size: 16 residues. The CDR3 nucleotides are TGTGCCTGCAGTTTGGGGACATCCACTAGCACAGATACGCAGTATTTT. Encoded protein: CACSLGTSTSTDTQYF.

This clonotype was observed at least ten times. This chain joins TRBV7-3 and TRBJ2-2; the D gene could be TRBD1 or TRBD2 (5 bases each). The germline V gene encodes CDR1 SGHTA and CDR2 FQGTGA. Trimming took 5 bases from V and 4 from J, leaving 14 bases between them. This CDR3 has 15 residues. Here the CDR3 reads CASSNRDPTTGELFF. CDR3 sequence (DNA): TGTGCCAGCAGCAACCGGGACCCGACCACCGGGGAGCTGTTTTTT.

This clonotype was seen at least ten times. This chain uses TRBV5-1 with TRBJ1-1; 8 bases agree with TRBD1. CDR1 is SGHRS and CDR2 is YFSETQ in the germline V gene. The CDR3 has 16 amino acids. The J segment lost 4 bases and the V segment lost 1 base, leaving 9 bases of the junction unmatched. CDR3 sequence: CASSLRQGASGTEAFF. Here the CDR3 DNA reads TGCGCCAGCAGCTTGAGGCAGGGGGCAAGCGGCACTGAAGCTTTCTTT.

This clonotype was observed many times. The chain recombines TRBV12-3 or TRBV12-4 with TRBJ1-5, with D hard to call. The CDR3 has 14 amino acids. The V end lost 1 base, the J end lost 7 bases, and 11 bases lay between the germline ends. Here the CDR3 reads CASSLGVFGQPQHF. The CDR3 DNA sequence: TGTGCCAGCAGTTTAGGGGTTTTCGGCCAGCCCCAGCATTTT.

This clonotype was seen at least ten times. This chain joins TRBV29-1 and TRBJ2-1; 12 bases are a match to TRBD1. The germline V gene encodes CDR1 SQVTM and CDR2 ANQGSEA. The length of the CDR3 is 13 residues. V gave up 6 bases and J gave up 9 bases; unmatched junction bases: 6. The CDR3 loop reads CSVGTGGLGEQFF. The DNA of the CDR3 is TGCAGCGTCGGGACAGGGGGCTTGGGTGAGCAGTTCTTC.

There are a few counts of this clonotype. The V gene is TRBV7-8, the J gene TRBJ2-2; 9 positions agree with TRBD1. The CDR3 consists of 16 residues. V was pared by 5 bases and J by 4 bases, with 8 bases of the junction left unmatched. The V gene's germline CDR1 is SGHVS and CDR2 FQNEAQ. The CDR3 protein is CASSLLRTGATGELFF. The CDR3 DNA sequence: TGTGCCAGCAGCCTACTTCGGACAGGGGCCACCGGGGAGCTGTTTTTT.

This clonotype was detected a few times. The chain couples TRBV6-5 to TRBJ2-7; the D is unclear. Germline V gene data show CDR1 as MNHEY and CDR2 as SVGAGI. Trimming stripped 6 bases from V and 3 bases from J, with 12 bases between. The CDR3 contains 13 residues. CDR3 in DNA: TGTGCCAGCAGGACCTCTCCGTACTACGAGCAGTACGTC. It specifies CASRTSPYYEQYV.

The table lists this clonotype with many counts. Here the CDR3 DNA reads TGTGCCAGCACCAGTTACGATGAGGGGTACCAAGAGACCCAGTACTTC. Its protein product is CASTSYDEGYQETQYF. The chain couples TRBV6-6 to TRBJ2-5, with D possibly called TRBD1 or TRBD2 (5 bases each). In germline, CDR1 is MNHNY, CDR2 SVGAGI (reference sequence). This CDR3 spans 16 amino acids. Trimming took off 7 bases at V and 0 bases at J, with 18 bases between the two ends.

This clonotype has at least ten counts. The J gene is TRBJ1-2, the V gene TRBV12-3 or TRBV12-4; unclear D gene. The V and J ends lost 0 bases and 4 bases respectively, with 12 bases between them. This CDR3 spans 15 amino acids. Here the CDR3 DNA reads TGTGCCAGCAGTTTAGCGCTTACAGCTTCCTATGGCTACACCTTC. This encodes CASSLALTASYGYTF.

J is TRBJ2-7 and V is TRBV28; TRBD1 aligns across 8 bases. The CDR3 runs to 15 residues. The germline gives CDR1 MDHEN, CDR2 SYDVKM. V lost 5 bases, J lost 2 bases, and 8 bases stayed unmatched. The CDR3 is CASSPDGTGPYEQYF. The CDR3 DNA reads TGTGCCAGCAGTCCCGATGGGACAGGCCCCTACGAGCAGTACTTC.

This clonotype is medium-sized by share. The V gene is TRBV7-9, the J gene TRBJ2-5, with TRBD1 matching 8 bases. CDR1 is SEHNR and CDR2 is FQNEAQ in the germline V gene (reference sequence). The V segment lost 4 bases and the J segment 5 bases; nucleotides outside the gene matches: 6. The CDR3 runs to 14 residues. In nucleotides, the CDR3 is TGTGCCAGCAGCTCCCCGACAGGGGAGGAGACCCAGTACTTC. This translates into CASSSPTGEETQYF.

CDR3 DNA: TGTGCCAGCAGCCAAGGCGCCGGAAGAGGTGAAGCTTTCTTT. Translated, it gives CASSQGAGRGEAFF. V is TRBV3-1 and J is TRBJ1-1; D uncertain. Trimming took 1 base from V and 7 from J, leaving 13 bases between them. CDR1 and CDR2 (germline): LGHDT, YNNKEL (reference sequence). This CDR3 has 14 amino acids.

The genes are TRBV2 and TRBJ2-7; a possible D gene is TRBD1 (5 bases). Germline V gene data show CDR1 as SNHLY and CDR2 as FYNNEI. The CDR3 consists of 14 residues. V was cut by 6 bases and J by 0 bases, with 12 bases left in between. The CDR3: CASRRTDISYEQYF. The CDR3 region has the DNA TGTGCCAGCAGGCGAACGGACATCTCCTACGAGCAGTACTTC.

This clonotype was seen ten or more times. The CDR3 loop is CASTPGALNIQYF. The CDR3 region has the DNA TGTGCCAGCACCCCAGGGGCTTTAAACATTCAGTACTTC. V is TRBV28 and J is TRBJ2-4, with D maybe TRBD1 (6 bases). Trimming removed 7 bases at V and 6 bases at J, with 13 bases between. The CDR3 loop spans 13 amino acids. CDR1 is MDHEN, CDR2 SYDVKM, per germline.

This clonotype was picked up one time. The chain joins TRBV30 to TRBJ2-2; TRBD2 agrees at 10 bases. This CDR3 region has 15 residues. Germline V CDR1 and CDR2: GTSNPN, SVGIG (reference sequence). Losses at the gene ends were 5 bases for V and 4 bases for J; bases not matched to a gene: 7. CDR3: CAWRASGSLTGELFF. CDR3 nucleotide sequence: TGTGCCTGGCGCGCTAGCGGGAGCCTCACCGGGGAGCTGTTTTTT.

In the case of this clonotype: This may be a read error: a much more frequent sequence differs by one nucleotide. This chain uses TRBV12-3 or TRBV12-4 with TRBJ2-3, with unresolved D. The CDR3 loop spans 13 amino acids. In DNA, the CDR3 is TGTGGCAGCAGTATCTCTAGCACAGATACGCAGTATTTT. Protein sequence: CGSSISSTDTQYF.

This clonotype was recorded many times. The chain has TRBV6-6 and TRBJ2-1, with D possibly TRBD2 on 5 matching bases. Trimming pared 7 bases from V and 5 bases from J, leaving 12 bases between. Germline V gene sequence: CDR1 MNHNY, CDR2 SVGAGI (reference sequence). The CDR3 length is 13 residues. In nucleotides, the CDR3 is TGTGCCAGCACCGGGAAGGGTAACAATGAGCAGTTCTTC. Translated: CASTGKGNNEQFF.

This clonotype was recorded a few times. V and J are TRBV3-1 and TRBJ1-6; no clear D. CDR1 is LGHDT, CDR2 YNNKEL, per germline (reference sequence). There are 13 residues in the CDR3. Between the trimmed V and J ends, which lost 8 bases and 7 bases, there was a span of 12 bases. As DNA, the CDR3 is TGTGCCAGCCAACAATCGTCAAATTCACCCCTCCACTTT. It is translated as CASQQSSNSPLHF. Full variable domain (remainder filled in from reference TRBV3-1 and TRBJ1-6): DTAVSQTPKYLVTQMGNDKSIKCEQNLGHDTMYWYKQDSKKFLKIMFSYNNKELIINETVPNRFSPKSPDKAHLNLHINSLELGDSAVYFCASQQSSNSPLHFGNGTRLTVT.

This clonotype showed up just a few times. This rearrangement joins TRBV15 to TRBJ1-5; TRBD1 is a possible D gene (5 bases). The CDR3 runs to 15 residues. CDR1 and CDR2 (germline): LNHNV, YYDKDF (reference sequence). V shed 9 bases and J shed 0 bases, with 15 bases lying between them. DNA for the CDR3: TGTGCCACTACTCTGGGGGTCTTTAGCAATCAGCCCCAGCATTTT. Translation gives CATTLGVFSNQPQHF.

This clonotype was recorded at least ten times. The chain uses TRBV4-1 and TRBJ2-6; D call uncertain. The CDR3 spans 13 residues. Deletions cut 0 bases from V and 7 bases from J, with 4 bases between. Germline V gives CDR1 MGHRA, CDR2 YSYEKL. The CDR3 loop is CASSQDIANVLTF. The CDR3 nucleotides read TGCGCCAGCAGCCAAGATATAGCCAACGTCCTGACTTTC.

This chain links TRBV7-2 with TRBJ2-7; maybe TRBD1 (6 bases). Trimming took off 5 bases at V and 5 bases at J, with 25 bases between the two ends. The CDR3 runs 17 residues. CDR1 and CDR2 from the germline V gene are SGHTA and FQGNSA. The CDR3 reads CASSLNPIAFRGDEQYF. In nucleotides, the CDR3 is TGTGCCAGCAGCCTTAACCCGATCGCATTCAGGGGAGACGAGCAGTACTTC.

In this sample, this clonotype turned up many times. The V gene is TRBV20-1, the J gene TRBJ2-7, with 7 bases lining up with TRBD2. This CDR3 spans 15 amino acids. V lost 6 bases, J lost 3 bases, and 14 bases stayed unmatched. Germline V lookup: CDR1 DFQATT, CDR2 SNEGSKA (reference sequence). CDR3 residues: CSAPPGGRPGYEQYF. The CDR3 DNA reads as TGCAGTGCCCCCCCGGGCGGGAGACCGGGCTACGAGCAGTACTTC.

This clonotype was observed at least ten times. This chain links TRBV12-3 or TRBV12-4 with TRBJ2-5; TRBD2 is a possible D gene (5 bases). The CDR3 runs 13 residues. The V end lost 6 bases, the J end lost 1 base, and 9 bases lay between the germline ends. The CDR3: CASSRRGQETQYF. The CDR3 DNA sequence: TGTGCCAGCAGCCGCCGGGGCCAAGAGACCCAGTACTTC.

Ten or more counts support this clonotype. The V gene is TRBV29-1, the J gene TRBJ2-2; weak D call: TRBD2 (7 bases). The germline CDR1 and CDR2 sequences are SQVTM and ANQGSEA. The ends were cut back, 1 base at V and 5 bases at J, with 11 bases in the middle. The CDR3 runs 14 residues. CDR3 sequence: CSVEAGGKTGELFF. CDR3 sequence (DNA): TGCAGCGTTGAAGCGGGGGGCAAGACCGGGGAGCTGTTTTTT.